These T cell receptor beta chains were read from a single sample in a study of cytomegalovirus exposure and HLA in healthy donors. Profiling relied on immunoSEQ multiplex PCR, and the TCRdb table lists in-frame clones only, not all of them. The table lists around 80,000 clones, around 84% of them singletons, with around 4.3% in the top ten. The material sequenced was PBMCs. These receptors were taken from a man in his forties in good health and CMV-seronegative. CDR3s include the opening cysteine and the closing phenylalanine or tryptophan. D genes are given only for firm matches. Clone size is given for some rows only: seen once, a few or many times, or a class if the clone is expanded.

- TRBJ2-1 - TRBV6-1 TGTGCCAGCAGTGGCCCTAGGGGCCTCTCTGACAATGAGCAGTTCTTC CASSGPRGLSDNEQFF
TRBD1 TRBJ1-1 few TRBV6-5 TGTGCCAGCAGTTTCCACAGGGGGGACACTGAAGCTTTCTTT CASSFHRGDTEAFF
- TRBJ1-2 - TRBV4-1 TGCGCCAGCAGCCATCCTTCAGGGGCCGAGGGCTACACCTTC CASSHPSGAEGYTF
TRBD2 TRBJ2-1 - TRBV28 TGTGCCAGCAGTACTCTAGCGGGAGGGTTCTACAATGAGCAGTTCTTC CASSTLAGGFYNEQFF
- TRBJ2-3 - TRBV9 TGTGCCAGCAGCGTATCCGGACTTAGCACAGATACGCAGTATTTT CASSVSGLSTDTQYF
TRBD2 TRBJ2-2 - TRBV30 TGTGCCTGGAGTGTGGGGACTAGAGACACCGGGGAGCTGTTTTTT CAWSVGTRDTGELFF
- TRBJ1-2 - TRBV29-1 TGCAGCATACGACAGACCCTTCATGGCTACACCTTC CSIRQTLHGYTF
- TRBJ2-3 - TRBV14 TGTGCCAGCAGCCAAGATAGTTTCGATACGCAGTATTTT CASSQDSFDTQYF
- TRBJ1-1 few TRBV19 TGTGCCAGTAGTCCTATCCGGGGAGCGGGTGAAGCTTTCTTT CASSPIRGAGEAFF
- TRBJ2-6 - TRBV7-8 TGTGCCAGCAGCCTAAGACTACTACCCCCCTCTGGGGCCAACGTCCTGACTTTC CASSLRLLPPSGANVLTF
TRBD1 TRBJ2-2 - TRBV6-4 TGTGCCAGCAGTGCAGGGGGGAACACCGGGGAGCTGTTTTTT CASSAGGNTGELFF
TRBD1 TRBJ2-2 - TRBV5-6 TGTGCCAGCAGCCTGGGACAGCTTCACACCGGGGAGCTGTTTTTT CASSLGQLHTGELFF
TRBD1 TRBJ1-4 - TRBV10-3 TGTGCCATCAGTGACCGGGACAGGGGAGGAGAAAAACTGTTTTTT CAISDRDRGGEKLFF
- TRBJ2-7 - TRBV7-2 TGTGCCAGCAGTCAAAGGCTGGGGGGAGAGCAGTACTTC CASSQRLGGEQYF
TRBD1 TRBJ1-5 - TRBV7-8 TGTGCCAGCAGCGTAGGGACAGGGTCCTTTGGCAATCAGCCCCAGCATTTT CASSVGTGSFGNQPQHF
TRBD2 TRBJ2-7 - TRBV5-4 TGTGCCAGCAGCTTGACTGGGGGGGGATACGAGCAGTACTTC CASSLTGGGYEQYF
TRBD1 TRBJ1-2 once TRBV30 TGTGCCGCCGGGACAGTCGACTATGGCTACACCTTC CAAGTVDYGYTF
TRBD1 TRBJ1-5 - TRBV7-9 TGTGCCAGCAGCTTAGGACAGGGAGAACAGCCCCAGCATTTT CASSLGQGEQPQHF
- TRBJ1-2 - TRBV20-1 TGCAGTGCCAAGACAGCTATCTACTACACCTTC CSAKTAIYYTF
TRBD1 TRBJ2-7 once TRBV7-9 TGTGCCAGCAGCTTTGGGGGACAGGGGGCGAGGGAGCAGTACTTC CASSFGGQGAREQYF
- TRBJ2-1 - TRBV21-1 TGTGCCAGCAGCGAAGGGACTAGCGGGAAGGTATTGGAGCAGTTCTTC CASSEGTSGKVLEQFF
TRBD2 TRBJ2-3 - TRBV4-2 TGTGCCAGCAGAAGCCAGCGGGACGGCACAGATACGCAGTATTTT CASRSQRDGTDTQYF
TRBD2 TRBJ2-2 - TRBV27 TGTGCCAGCAGTAGCGGGAGGGACACCGGGGAGCTGTTTTTT CASSSGRDTGELFF
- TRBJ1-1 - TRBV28 TGTGCCAGCCTACAGCACACTGAAGCTTTCTTT CASLQHTEAFF
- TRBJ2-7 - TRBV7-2 TGTGCCAGCAGCTTAGTCGGGCAGGGAAAATACGAGCAGTACTTC CASSLVGQGKYEQYF
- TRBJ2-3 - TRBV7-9 TGTGCCAGCAGCGTTGAGGATACGCAGTATTTT CASSVEDTQYF
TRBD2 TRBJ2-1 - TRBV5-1 TGCGCCAGCAGCTCAGGACTAGCGGGAGATGAGCAGTTCTTC CASSSGLAGDEQFF
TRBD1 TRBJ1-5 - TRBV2 TGTGCCAGCAGCAGGACAGGCGTTAGCAATCAGCCCCAGCATTTT CASSRTGVSNQPQHF
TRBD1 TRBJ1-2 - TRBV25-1 TGTGCCAGCAGTGACCGCCGGACAGGGGGCCAGTATGGCTACACCTTC CASSDRRTGGQYGYTF
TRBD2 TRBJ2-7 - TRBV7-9 TGTGCCAGCAGCTTAGCGCTCCTAGCGGGAGACGGCGAGCAGTACTTC CASSLALLAGDGEQYF